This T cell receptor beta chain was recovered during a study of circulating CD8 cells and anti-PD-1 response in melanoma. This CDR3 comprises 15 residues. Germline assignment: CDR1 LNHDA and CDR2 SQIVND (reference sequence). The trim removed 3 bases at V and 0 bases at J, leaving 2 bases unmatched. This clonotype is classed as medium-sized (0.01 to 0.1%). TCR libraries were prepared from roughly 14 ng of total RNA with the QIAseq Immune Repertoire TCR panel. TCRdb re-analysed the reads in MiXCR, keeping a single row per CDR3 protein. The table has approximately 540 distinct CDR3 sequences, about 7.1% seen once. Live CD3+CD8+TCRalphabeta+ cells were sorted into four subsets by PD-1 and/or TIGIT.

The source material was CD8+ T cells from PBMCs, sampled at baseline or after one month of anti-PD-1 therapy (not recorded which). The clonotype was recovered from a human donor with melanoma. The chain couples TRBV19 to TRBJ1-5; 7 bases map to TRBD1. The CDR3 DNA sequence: TGTGCCAGTAGTATCCGACAGGGTAGCAATCAGCCCCAGCATTTT. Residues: CASSIRQGSNQPQHF.